This TCR beta chain appears in the sequencing data of a study of cytomegalovirus exposure and HLA in healthy donors. The study ran its PCR with 60 Vbeta and 13 Jbeta primers. The method was immunoSEQ multiplex PCR; TCRdb's version includes in-frame clones alone and lacks a portion of them. The table shows 160,000 or so clones, with roughly 80% occurring only once. With 8 bases clipped from V and 4 bases from J, the junction kept 14 bases outside the gene matches. Germline CDR1 and CDR2: ENHRY and SYGVKD. The CDR3 consists of 15 residues. The material sequenced was PBMCs. This receptor was taken from a woman in her thirties in good health and CMV-seropositive. The chain is built from TRBV10-3 and TRBJ2-7; TRBD1 aligns across 7 bases. For the CDR3, the DNA is TGTGCCATCGCTCAAACCCGCTCACAGGGGTACGAGCAGTACTTC. This translates into CAIAQTRSQGYEQYF.